What follows describes a single TCR beta chain. The sample belongs to a study of patients with pleural tuberculosis. TCRdb analysed the reads with MiXCR anew, one entry per CDR3 protein. The data contain 29,000 or so distinct CDR3 sequences, 18% of them seen just once; the ten biggest clones take up roughly 3.6%. The germline V gene has CDR1 GTSNPN and CDR2 SVGIG (reference sequence). The CDR3 is made up of 14 amino acids. Trimming shortened V by 3 bases and J by 4 bases, and 13 bases separated the two germline ends. Input material: peripheral blood. V and J are TRBV30 and TRBJ1-5, with D hard to call. The receptor's source is a human donor with pleural tuberculosis. The CDR3 reads CAWSPIWRNQPQHF. For the CDR3, the DNA is TGTGCCTGGAGCCCCATCTGGCGGAATCAGCCCCAGCATTTT.